A single T cell receptor (beta chain) is shown here with its context. Its specificity is unknown. The data were obtained in a study of T cells in localized non-small cell lung cancer. Study-wide points: Heterogeneity remains possible, as sequencing covered one tumor region only. Adjacent uninvolved lung had the highest clonality, suggesting focused antigen responses. The study linked higher blood T cell density to longer overall survival. Adjacent lung had a median about 57 of the 100 largest tumor clones.

Data came from immunoSEQ multiplex PCR; TCRdb stores just in-frame clones and leaves some out. The table shows some 28,000 clones, with over 80% occurring only once. This sequence was found in a male donor older than 55 with stage I lung adenocarcinoma. The material sequenced was peripheral blood, taken before any cancer treatment.

The CDR3 bases are TGTGCCAGCAGCCAAGATATTGCCCCTTATATGGGAGATACGCAGTATTTT. It yields the protein CASSQDIAPYMGDTQYF. The rearrangement joins TRBV4-2 to TRBJ2-3, with D uncertain. V was shortened by 0 bases and J by 5 bases, with 18 bases between the two germline ends. CDR1 LGHNA and CDR2 YNFKEQ come from the germline V gene. The CDR3 sequence is 17 residues long.